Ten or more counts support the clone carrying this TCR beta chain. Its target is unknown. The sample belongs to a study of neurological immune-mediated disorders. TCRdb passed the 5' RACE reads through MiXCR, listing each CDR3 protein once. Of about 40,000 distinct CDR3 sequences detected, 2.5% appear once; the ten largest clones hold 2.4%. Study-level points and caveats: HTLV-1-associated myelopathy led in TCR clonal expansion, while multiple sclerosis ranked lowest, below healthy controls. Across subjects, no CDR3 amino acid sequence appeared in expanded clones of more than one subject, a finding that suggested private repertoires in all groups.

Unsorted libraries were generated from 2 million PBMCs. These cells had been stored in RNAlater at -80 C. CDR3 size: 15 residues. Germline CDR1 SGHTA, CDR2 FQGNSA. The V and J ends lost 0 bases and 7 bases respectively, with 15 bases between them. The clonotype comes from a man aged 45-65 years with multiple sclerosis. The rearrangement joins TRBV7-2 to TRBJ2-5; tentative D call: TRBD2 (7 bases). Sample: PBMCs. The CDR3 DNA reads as TGTGCCAGCAGCTTAGCTGGACTAGGGGGGTCGACCCAGTACTTC. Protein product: CASSLAGLGGSTQYF.